Sequencing of this T cell receptor (beta chain) was carried out in a study of blood T cell repertoires in COVID-19. The data were produced by immunoSEQ multiplex PCR, yet TCRdb's version contains in-frame clones alone and is incomplete. The sample shows roughly 79,000 clones, 75% to 90% of them seen only once. Losses at the gene ends were 5 bases for V and 3 bases for J; bases not matched to a gene: 6. CDR3 length: 14 amino acids. Looked up from germline, CDR1 is SQVTM and CDR2 is ANQGSEA. Sequencing was done on a sample of peripheral blood. The origin of this receptor is a man aged 55 to 70 with active or convalescent COVID-19. The chain carries TRBV29-1 and TRBJ1-4, with 7 bases that match TRBD1. The CDR3 DNA reads TGCAGCGTTACAACAGGGACAGCTAATGAAAAACTGTTTTTT. Its translation: CSVTTGTANEKLFF.